This TCR beta chain came from a study of T cells after yellow fever vaccination. MiXCR, applied by TCRdb to the 5' RACE reads, yields one record per CDR3 protein. The data show some 300,000 distinct CDR3 sequences, with 8.7% seen just once and about 3% held by the top ten. This CDR3 contains 11 residues. The V end was cut by 6 bases, the J end by 8 bases, with 10 bases between. In this sample, this clonotype turned up a few times. The clonotype originates from a man aged 18 to 29 who received the YFV17D yellow fever vaccine. V usage is TRBV12-3 or TRBV12-4 and J usage is TRBJ1-1, with D tentatively TRBD1 (5 bases). The sequenced sample was CD4+ T cells sorted from PBMCs, obtained 5 days after the yellow fever booster vaccination. The CDR3 nucleotides are TGTGCCAGCAGACATCAGGGAGAAGCTTTCTTT. Its translation is CASRHQGEAFF.